This entry lists 11 T cell receptor beta chains sequenced from one sample in a study of blood T cell repertoires in COVID-19. Clones were read by immunoSEQ multiplex PCR, and TCRdb kept only the in-frame ones, dropping some. The data show over 150,000 clones, more than 70% seen once. Sequencing was carried out using peripheral blood. The receptors here all came from a man aged 50 to 59 with COVID-19, enrolled during active disease.

The rearrangement links TRBV5-8 to TRBJ2-7; 10 nucleotides agree with TRBD1. The CDR3 spans 13 residues. The ends lost 5 bases at V and 5 bases at J; junction bases unmatched: 4. Germline V gene data show CDR1 as SGHTS and CDR2 as YDEGEE. CDR3 amino acids: CASSLGQGNEQYF. The CDR3 DNA sequence: TGTGCCAGCAGTCTGGGACAGGGGAACGAGCAGTACTTC.

The chain employs TRBV18 and TRBJ1-5; 7 nucleotides line up with TRBD1. Germline V gene lookup returns CDR1 KGHSH and CDR2 LQKENI. The CDR3 spans 14 residues. J gave up 6 bases and V 5 bases, and 7 bases lay outside the gene matches. CDR3 bases: TGTGCCAGCTCAGGACAGGAGGGTAGTCAGCCCCAGCATTTT. It yields the protein CASSGQEGSQPQHF.

There are a few counts of this clone. The chain is built from TRBV3-1 (or the pseudogene TRBV3-2) and TRBJ1-1, with TRBD1 identical over 8 bases. CDR3 length: 14 amino acids. Germline CDR1 reads LGHDT; CDR2 reads YNNKEL (reference sequence). V lost 4 bases, J lost 0 bases, and 1 base stayed unmatched. The CDR3 loop reads CASSPDRVNTEAFF. As DNA, the CDR3 is TGTGCCAGCAGCCCGGACAGGGTGAACACTGAAGCTTTCTTT.

This chain uses TRBV29-1 with TRBJ1-5, with a possible D match to TRBD1 (5 bases). Trimming shortened V by 4 bases and J by 4 bases, and 14 bases separated the two germline ends. Germline CDR1 SQVTM, CDR2 ANQGSEA. The CDR3 has 14 amino acids. The CDR3 is CSVVRPGSNQPQHF. The CDR3 coding sequence is TGCAGCGTTGTTAGGCCAGGGTCTAATCAGCCCCAGCATTTT.

The chain has TRBV6-5 and TRBJ2-2; the D gene is possibly TRBD1 (6 bases). V was shortened by 5 bases and J by 4 bases, with 8 bases between the two germline ends. Germline CDR1 reads MNHEY; CDR2 reads SVGAGI. The CDR3 length is 13 residues. Here the CDR3 DNA reads TGTGCCAGCAGTCAGACAGGCACCGGGGAGCTGTTTTTT. Its protein product is CASSQTGTGELFF.

In its sample, this clone was seen a few times. V is TRBV4-3 and J is TRBJ2-2; D might be TRBD2 (6 bases). From germline, CDR1 is LGHNA and CDR2 YSLEER. The CDR3 covers 16 residues. With 1 base removed from V and 7 bases from J, the gap between germline ends came to 16 bases. The DNA of the CDR3 is TGCGCCAGCAGCCAAGCGCACGGGACGCGGGGCGGGGAGCTGTTTTTT. Residues: CASSQAHGTRGGELFF.

The chain combines TRBV5-1 with TRBJ2-5; a weak D match, TRBD2 (5 bases). Trimming left V 2 bases short and J 0 bases short, with 8 bases between. The CDR3 is 14 residues long. Germline CDR1 is SGHRS and CDR2 is YFSETQ. This CDR3 reads CASSFAGDQETQYF. The CDR3 DNA is TGCGCCAGCAGCTTTGCCGGGGACCAAGAGACCCAGTACTTC.

The CDR3 DNA sequence: TGTGCCATCAGTGAAGTGCTCGTTATAGCAGATACGCAGTATTTT. Encoded protein: CAISEVLVIADTQYF. The J gene is TRBJ2-3, the V gene TRBV10-3; no clear D gene. The CDR3 extends over 15 amino acids. V lost 3 bases and J 4 bases, leaving 14 bases between the germline ends. CDR1 and CDR2 from the germline V gene are ENHRY and SYGVKD.

A few counts support this clone. The chain combines TRBV9 with TRBJ1-1; D gene ambiguous. V was pared by 4 bases and J by 1 base, with 14 bases between. The CDR3 covers 15 residues. In germline, CDR1 is SGDLS, CDR2 YYNGEE. The CDR3, as DNA: TGTGCCAGCAGCCCCGTCTGGGAGGGGAACACTGAAGCTTTCTTT. It encodes CASSPVWEGNTEAFF.

The chain is built from TRBV5-4 and TRBJ2-3; 10 bases are a match to TRBD2. This CDR3 region has 16 residues. Germline values: CDR1 SGHNT, CDR2 YYREEE (reference sequence). V gave up 0 bases and J gave up 5 bases; unmatched junction bases: 6. The chain's CDR3 is CASSLEAGGPLDTQYF. The DNA of the CDR3 is TGTGCCAGCAGCTTGGAAGCGGGGGGGCCGTTAGATACGCAGTATTTT.

This rearrangement joins TRBV7-8 to TRBJ2-5; 7 bases map to TRBD2. The CDR3 has 16 residues. Germline V lookup: CDR1 SGHVS, CDR2 FQNEAQ. V gave up 3 bases and J gave up 2 bases; unmatched junction bases: 9. CDR3 sequence reads: CASSLHFVGGQETQYF. CDR3 bases: TGTGCCAGCAGCTTGCACTTCGTCGGGGGGCAAGAGACCCAGTACTTC. Using reference TRBV7-8 and TRBJ2-5 for the parts outside the CDR3, the full variable domain is GAGVSQSPRYKVAKRGQDVALRCDPISGHVSLFWYQQALGQGPEFLTYFQNEAQLDKSGLPSDRFFAERPEGSVSTLKIQRTQQEDSAVYLCASSLHFVGGQETQYFGPGTRLLVL.